These 18 T cell receptor beta chains share one sample of origin, sequenced in a study of beta chain features in type 1 diabetes. The isolated RNA, all of it, was reverse transcribed, so expressed TCRB transcripts were what got sequenced. Only in-frame clones appear in the TCRdb table, and some are missing; sequencing was by immunoSEQ multiplex PCR. The sample shows around 170,000 clones, 7% to 10% of them seen only once. The sequenced sample was central memory CD4+ T cells from blood. These receptors all come from a woman between 18 and 29 years old in good health.

Here the CDR3 reads CATRDRGSDTQYF. In nucleotides, the CDR3 is TGTGCCACCCGGGACAGGGGGTCGGATACGCAGTATTTT. This chain connects TRBV19 to TRBJ2-3; 11 bases line up with TRBD1. The germline V gene encodes CDR1 LNHDA and CDR2 SQIVND (reference sequence). The V gene end was trimmed by 10 bases and the J gene end by 6 bases; junction bases not matched to a gene: 6. CDR3 size: 13 residues. Full variable domain (missing parts from reference TRBV19 and TRBJ2-3): DGGITQSPKYLFRKEGQNVTLSCEQNLNHDAMYWYRQDPGQGLRLIYYSQIVNDFQKGDIAEGYSVSREKKESFPLTVTSAQKNPTAFYLCATRDRGSDTQYFGPGTRLTVL.

The rearrangement uses TRBV5-8 and TRBJ1-2; TRBD1 matches at 11 bases. Trimming removed 1 base from V and 4 bases from J; junction bases left unmatched: 3. CDR1 and CDR2 from the germline V gene are SGHTS and YDEGEE. This CDR3 spans 15 amino acids. CDR3 amino acids: CASSLNGQGAYGYTF. CDR3 coding DNA: TGTGCCAGCAGCTTGAACGGACAGGGGGCCTATGGCTACACCTTC. Drawing the rest from reference TRBV5-8 and TRBJ1-2, the complete variable domain is EAGVTQSPTHLIKTRGQQATLRCSPISGHTSVYWYQQALGLGLQFLLWYDEGEERNRGNFPPRFSGRQFPNYSSELNVNALELEDSALYLCASSLNGQGAYGYTFGSGTRLTVV.

This clone was observed many times. The chain recombines TRBV2 with TRBJ1-2; 11 positions match TRBD1. Per germline, CDR1 SNHLY and CDR2 FYNNEI. J lost 8 bases, V lost 6 bases, and 5 bases had no gene match. This CDR3 has 13 residues. CDR3 protein: CASRADRGQGYTF. Here the CDR3 DNA reads TGTGCCAGCAGGGCGGACAGGGGGCAAGGCTACACCTTC. The complete variable domain, with remaining parts taken from reference TRBV2 and TRBJ1-2, reads EPEVTQTPSHQVTQMGQEVILRCVPISNHLYFYWYRQILGQKVEFLVSFYNNEISEKSEIFDDQFSVERPDGSNFTLKIRSTKLEDSAMYFCASRADRGQGYTFGSGTRLTVV.

V usage is TRBV29-1 and J usage is TRBJ2-3; a weak D match, TRBD2 (7 bases). This CDR3 is 12 amino acids long. V lost 5 bases, J lost 4 bases, and 10 bases lay in between. Germline V lookup: CDR1 SQVTM, CDR2 ANQGSEA. The CDR3: CSVRGGADTQYF. In nucleotides, the CDR3 is TGCAGCGTTAGGGGGGGTGCAGATACGCAGTATTTT.

V gene TRBV30 combines with J gene TRBJ1-2, with 9 bases fitting TRBD1. Germline V lookup: CDR1 GTSNPN, CDR2 SVGIG (reference sequence). V shed 2 bases, J shed 4 bases, and the junction held 5 bases outside the gene matches. The CDR3 runs 14 residues. CDR3 loop: CAWSPTGGTYGYTF. The CDR3 nucleotides read TGTGCCTGGAGTCCTACAGGGGGCACCTATGGCTACACCTTC.

V usage is TRBV7-2 and J usage is TRBJ2-7, with TRBD2 matching 9 bases. The CDR3 length is 14 residues. V gave up 6 bases and J gave up 4 bases; unmatched junction bases: 7. CDR1 is SGHTA and CDR2 is FQGNSA in the germline V gene. The chain's CDR3 is CASSPAGGPYEQYF. DNA of the CDR3: TGTGCCAGCAGTCCAGCGGGGGGCCCTTACGAGCAGTACTTC.

This clone was counted only a few times. The chain carries TRBV7-8 and TRBJ2-5; TRBD1 aligns across 7 bases. Germline CDR1 SGHVS, CDR2 FQNEAQ. The V gene end was trimmed by 5 bases and the J gene end by 1 base; junction bases not matched to a gene: 4. The CDR3 is 14 residues long. The CDR3 DNA follows: TGTGCCAGCAGCCTCGGGACAGTCCAAGAGACCCAGTACTTC. Translation gives CASSLGTVQETQYF. Supplemented by reference TRBV7-8 and TRBJ2-5, the full variable domain reads GAGVSQSPRYKVAKRGQDVALRCDPISGHVSLFWYQQALGQGPEFLTYFQNEAQLDKSGLPSDRFFAERPEGSVSTLKIQRTQQEDSAVYLCASSLGTVQETQYFGPGTRLLVL.

The rearrangement joins TRBV7-9 to TRBJ2-7; 10 bases fit TRBD1. J lost 9 bases, V lost 4 bases, and 3 bases had no gene match. The CDR3 spans 12 residues. Germline assignment: CDR1 SEHNR and CDR2 FQNEAQ (reference sequence). DNA for the CDR3: TGTGCCAGCAGCTGGGACAGGGGTAGGCAGTACTTC. Translated: CASSWDRGRQYF.

This clone has only a few counts. The genes are TRBV7-2 and TRBJ2-2; D perhaps matches TRBD2 (6 bases). Germline CDR1 and CDR2: SGHTA and FQGNSA. The CDR3 consists of 14 residues. The V gene lost 2 bases and the J gene lost 6 bases, with 10 bases spanning the gap. The CDR3 DNA is TGTGCCAGCAGCTTATCGGGGGATTCCGGGGAGCTGTTTTTT. Translated, it gives CASSLSGDSGELFF.

The chain couples TRBV6-6 to TRBJ2-2; possibly TRBD1 for D (6 bases). V was pared by 7 bases and J by 4 bases, with 13 bases between. This CDR3 comprises 14 residues. Per the germline V gene, CDR1 is MNHNY and CDR2 is SVGAGI (reference sequence). CDR3 amino acids: CASIRGSGTGELFF. The CDR3 DNA is TGTGCCAGCATCAGGGGAAGCGGCACCGGGGAGCTGTTTTTT.

The chain recombines TRBV11-3 with TRBJ2-1, with D perhaps TRBD1 (7 bases). V was shortened by 5 bases and J by 8 bases, with 16 bases between the two germline ends. The CDR3 totals 14 residues. CDR1 and CDR2 from the germline V gene are SGHNT and YENEEA. The CDR3 here is CASSTPRGADEQFF. The CDR3 region has the DNA TGTGCCAGCAGCACCCCCAGGGGGGCGGATGAGCAGTTCTTC.

This chain joins TRBV29-1 and TRBJ2-7; 9 bases align to TRBD1. CDR1 SQVTM and CDR2 ANQGSEA come from the germline V gene. The CDR3 is made up of 12 amino acids. With 3 bases clipped from V and 5 bases from J, the junction kept 2 bases outside the gene matches. The CDR3 sequence is CSVEGDRDEQYF. CDR3 bases: TGCAGCGTTGAGGGGGACAGGGACGAGCAGTACTTC.

This clone turned up a few times. This chain uses TRBV6-5 with TRBJ1-5, with 8 bases matching TRBD1. Germline values: CDR1 MNHEY, CDR2 SVGAGI. V gave up 4 bases and J gave up 4 bases; unmatched junction bases: 6. There are 15 residues in the CDR3. The CDR3 spells CASSLGTGVNQPQHF. As DNA, the CDR3 is TGTGCCAGCAGTTTAGGGACAGGAGTAAATCAGCCCCAGCATTTT.

The chain carries TRBV18 and TRBJ2-7, with a weak D call TRBD1 (5 bases). Germline CDR1 is KGHSH and CDR2 is LQKENI. V was clipped by 3 bases and J by 5 bases, with 11 bases between them. The CDR3 runs 13 residues. The CDR3 DNA reads TGTGCCAGCTCACCGGCAGGGATCAACGAGCAGTACTTC. This sequence encodes CASSPAGINEQYF. Full variable domain (outside the CDR3, taken from reference TRBV18 and TRBJ2-7): NAGVMQNPRHLVRRRGQEARLRCSPMKGHSHVYWYRQLPEEGLKFMVYLQKENIIDESGMPKERFSAEFPKEGPSILRIQQVVRGDSAAYFCASSPAGINEQYFGPGTRLTVT.

The chain links TRBV14 to TRBJ2-1; 10 nucleotides agree with TRBD2. The trim removed 4 bases at V and 8 bases at J, leaving 11 bases unmatched. The CDR3 is 16 residues long. Germline CDR1 is SGHDN and CDR2 is FVKESK. CDR3 in DNA: TGTGCCAGCAGCCTAAGACTAGCGGGCATGGTCGATGAGCAGTTCTTC. It is translated as CASSLRLAGMVDEQFF.

The rearrangement links TRBV18 to TRBJ1-2; D perhaps matches TRBD1 (5 bases). CDR1 is KGHSH and CDR2 is LQKENI in the germline V gene. Deletions cut 0 bases from V and 2 bases from J, with 10 bases between. This CDR3 is 15 amino acids long. CDR3 in amino acids: CASSPPARENYGYTF. DNA for the CDR3: TGTGCCAGCTCACCACCGGCCAGGGAAAACTATGGCTACACCTTC.

The chain recombines TRBV9 with TRBJ1-4, with unresolved D. From germline, CDR1 is SGDLS and CDR2 YYNGEE. This CDR3 contains 13 residues. V gave up 4 bases and J gave up 7 bases, with 11 bases separating them. The CDR3 region is CASSPEASEKLFF. Here the CDR3 DNA reads TGTGCCAGCAGCCCCGAAGCGAGTGAAAAACTGTTTTTT. The full variable domain, completed using reference TRBV9 and TRBJ1-4, is DSGVTQTPKHLITATGQRVTLRCSPRSGDLSVYWYQQSLDQGLQFLIQYYNGEERAKGNILERFSAQQFPDLHSELNLSSLELGDSALYFCASSPEASEKLFFGSGTQLSVL.

This clone was found many times. The V and J genes are TRBV5-8 and TRBJ1-2, with no clear D. Germline V gene sequence: CDR1 SGHTS, CDR2 YDEGEE. Trimming stripped 1 base from V and 4 bases from J, with 14 bases between. The CDR3 loop spans 15 amino acids. The CDR3 region is CASSLPGKKGYGYTF. CDR3 DNA sequence: TGTGCCAGCAGCTTGCCCGGGAAGAAGGGCTATGGCTACACCTTC.